This TCR beta chain was profiled in a study of early T cells in non-severe SARS-CoV-2 infection. Study-wide context: Alpha and beta chains were unpaired, from unsorted whole-blood bulk RNA.

Germline CDR1 reads SGHRS; CDR2 reads YFSETQ. Between the trimmed V and J ends, which lost 5 bases and 0 bases, there was a span of 15 bases. The CDR3 runs 15 residues. Study-wide results and caveats: VDJdb matches were skewed toward anti-spike CD8 T cell responses.

Molecules of cDNA were individually given unique molecular identifiers that were attached to them. From the 5' RACE reads, TCRdb called clonotypes with MiXCR, one entry per CDR3 protein. Here the sample spans under 80,000 distinct CDR3 sequences, over 10% being singletons. This clonotype has ten or more counts. Its specificity is unknown. This TCR was recovered from an adult who was a healthcare worker with PCR-confirmed SARS-CoV-2 infection or an uninfected control (not recorded which). The chain uses TRBV5-1 and TRBJ2-7, with TRBD1 as a possible D gene (6 bases). The specimen sequenced was whole blood. The CDR3 DNA reads as TGCGCCAGCAGACACCGGGACACGGACTCCTACGAGCAGTACTTC. Its protein product is CASRHRDTDSYEQYF.